Included here is one T cell receptor beta chain sequence, with context. What it recognizes is unknown. The protocol was immunoSEQ multiplex PCR, while the TCRdb copy is restricted to in-frame clones and leaves out a portion. This table holds some 9,100 clones, 70% to 85% found once. The CDR3 sequence is 14 residues long. The germline V gene has CDR1 MRHNA and CDR2 SNTAGT. V lost 5 bases, J lost 4 bases, and 14 bases lay in between. This specimen belongs to a study of neoadjuvant nivolumab and ipilimumab in lung cancer. The study's findings and limits: Resected-tumor TCR richness correlated positively with pretherapy blood richness.

This chain connects TRBV6-4 to TRBJ1-1; D remains ambiguous. The receptor was isolated from an adult with non-small cell lung cancer. The sample consisted of tumor tissue, taken after neoadjuvant nivolumab, alone or with ipilimumab, at or shortly before surgery. CDR3 sequence (DNA): TGTGCCAGCAGTCCCGACGGCCAATCCACTGAAGCTTTCTTT. It specifies CASSPDGQSTEAFF.